This T cell receptor beta chain appears in the sequencing data of a study of CD4 T cell repertoires in COVID-19. Note on this clone: What it binds is unknown.

Samples came from patients recovered from mild-to-severe COVID-19. These memory T cells were uncultured and sequenced directly after ex vivo isolation. The CDR3 has 14 residues. The germline CDR1 and CDR2 sequences are SEHNR and FQNEAQ (reference sequence). Trimming at V came to 5 bases and at J to 3 bases, leaving 5 bases not matched to a gene. Only in-frame clones appear in the TCRdb table, and some are missing; sequencing was by immunoSEQ multiplex PCR. This table has some 71,000 clones, 83% appearing once. Study-wide results and caveats: Sharing of several most expanded SARS-CoV-2-reactive clonotypes across memory subsets suggested intraclonal diversification.

The rearrangement links TRBV7-9 to TRBJ2-3, with 7 bases that match TRBD2. This specimen consisted of CD4+ T cells from peripheral blood, obtained after recovery from COVID-19. The clonotype originates from a human donor who had COVID-19. CDR3 in amino acids: CASSRTSGTDTQYF. For the CDR3, the DNA is TGTGCCAGCAGCCGGACTAGTGGGACAGATACGCAGTATTTT.